This T cell receptor beta chain was captured by sequencing in a study of control samples from healthy donors and cancer patients. The data were produced by immunoSEQ multiplex PCR, yet TCRdb's version contains in-frame clones alone and is incomplete. Of tens of thousands of clones in the sample, approximately 84% were seen once. In germline, CDR1 is KGHDR, CDR2 SFDVKD. V lost 4 bases and J lost 5; bases outside the gene matches: 8. CDR3 length: 17 amino acids. Sequencing was carried out using PBMCs. The TCR was taken from a man between 65 and 85 years old with lung cancer. The gene calls are TRBV24-1 and TRBJ2-1, with TRBD2 matching 12 bases. DNA of the CDR3: TGTGCCACCAGTGAGGGGAGGACTAGCGGGGCCCACAATGAGCAGTTCTTC. Protein: CATSEGRTSGAHNEQFF.